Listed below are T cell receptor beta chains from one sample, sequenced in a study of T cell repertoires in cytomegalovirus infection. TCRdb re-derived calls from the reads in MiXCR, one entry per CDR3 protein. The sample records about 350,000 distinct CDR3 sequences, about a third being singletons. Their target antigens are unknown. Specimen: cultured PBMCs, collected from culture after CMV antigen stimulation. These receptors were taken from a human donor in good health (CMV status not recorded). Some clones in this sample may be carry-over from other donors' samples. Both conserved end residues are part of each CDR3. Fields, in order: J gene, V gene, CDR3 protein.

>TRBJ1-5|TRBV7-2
CASSLVRQPQHF
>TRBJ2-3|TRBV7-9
CASSFAMGDTQYF
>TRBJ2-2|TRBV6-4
CASNGLAGVGQMAGELFF
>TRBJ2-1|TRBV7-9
CASSSNLGTQFF
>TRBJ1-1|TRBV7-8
CASSLSGKNTEDFF
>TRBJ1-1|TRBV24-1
CATSAPGRAEAFF
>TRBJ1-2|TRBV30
CAWSPRYDYGYTF
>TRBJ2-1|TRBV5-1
CASSPRLAGESEQFF
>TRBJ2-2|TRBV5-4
CASSLAGGRNTGELFF
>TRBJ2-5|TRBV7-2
CASSLAGVQETQYF
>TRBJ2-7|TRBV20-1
CSARRVGEQYF
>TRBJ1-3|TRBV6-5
CASTRTGGSGNTIYF
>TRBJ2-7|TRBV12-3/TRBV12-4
CASSLGAGPSYEQYF